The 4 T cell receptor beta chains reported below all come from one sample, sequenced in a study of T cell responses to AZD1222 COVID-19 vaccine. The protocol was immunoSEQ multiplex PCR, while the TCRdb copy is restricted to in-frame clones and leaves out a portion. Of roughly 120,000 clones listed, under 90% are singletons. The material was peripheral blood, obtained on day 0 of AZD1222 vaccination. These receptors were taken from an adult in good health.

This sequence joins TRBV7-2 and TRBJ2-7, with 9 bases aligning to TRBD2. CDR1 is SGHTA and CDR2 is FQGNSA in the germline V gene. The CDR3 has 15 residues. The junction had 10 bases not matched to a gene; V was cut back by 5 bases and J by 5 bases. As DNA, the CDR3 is TGTGCCAGCAGCCTCGTCGGAGCGGGAGGTAACGAGCAGTACTTC. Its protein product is CASSLVGAGGNEQYF.

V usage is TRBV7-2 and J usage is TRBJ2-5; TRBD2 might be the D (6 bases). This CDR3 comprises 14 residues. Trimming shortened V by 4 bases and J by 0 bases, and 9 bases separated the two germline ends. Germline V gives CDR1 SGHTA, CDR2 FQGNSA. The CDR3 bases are TGTGCCAGCAGCTCGAGCGGGTACCAAGAGACCCAGTACTTC. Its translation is CASSSSGYQETQYF.

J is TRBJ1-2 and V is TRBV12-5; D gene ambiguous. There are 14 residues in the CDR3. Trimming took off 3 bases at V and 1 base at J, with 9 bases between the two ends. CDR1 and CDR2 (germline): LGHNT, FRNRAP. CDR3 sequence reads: CASGFAPGNYGYTF. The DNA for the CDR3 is TGTGCTAGTGGTTTTGCGCCTGGTAACTATGGCTACACCTTC.

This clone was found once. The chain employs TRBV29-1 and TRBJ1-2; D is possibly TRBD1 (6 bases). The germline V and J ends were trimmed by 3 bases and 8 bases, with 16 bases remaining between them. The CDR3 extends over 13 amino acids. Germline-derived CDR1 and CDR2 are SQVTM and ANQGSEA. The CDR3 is CSVEPDSSRGYTF. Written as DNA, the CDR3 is TGCAGCGTTGAGCCGGACAGTTCAAGAGGCTACACCTTC.